This T cell receptor (beta chain) was sequenced for a study of T cell responses to AZD1222 COVID-19 vaccine. Study-wide points: Only a handful of people who got AZD1222 tested seropositive at baseline.

The CDR3 spans 16 residues. The germline V and J ends were trimmed by 5 bases and 6 bases, with 19 bases remaining between them. Per germline, CDR1 MNHEY and CDR2 SMNVEV (reference sequence). Assay used: immunoSEQ multiplex PCR; TCRdb lists only in-frame clones, some missing. The top ten clones hold approximately 1.1% of a sample with around 150,000 clones, roughly nine tenths of them seen once. Notes on this clone: Its cognate antigen is unknown.

The receptor's source is an adult who received the AZD1222 COVID-19 vaccine. This specimen consisted of peripheral blood, obtained 28 days after the second AZD1222 dose. V is TRBV27 and J is TRBJ2-2; D assignment may be TRBD1 or TRBD2 (5 bases each). This CDR3 reads CASSISGTVPAGELFF. In DNA, the CDR3 is TGTGCCAGCAGTATTTCCGGGACGGTACCTGCCGGGGAGCTGTTTTTT.